These 23 T cell receptor beta chains were sequenced from one sample in a study of technical replicates of blood from several donors. Sequenced by immunoSEQ multiplex PCR; TCRdb stores in-frame clones only, minus some. The table shows around 58,000 clones, with around 90% occurring only once. Sequencing used PBMCs. All receptors derive from a human donor in good health. Some clones in this sample may be carry-over from other donors' samples.

The chain combines TRBV5-1 with TRBJ2-1, with D maybe TRBD2 (5 bases). CDR3 length: 11 residues. CDR1 and CDR2 from the germline V gene are SGHRS and YFSETQ. Trimming left V 5 bases short and J 7 bases short, with 7 bases between. The CDR3 loop is CASRDLNEQFF. The DNA for the CDR3 is TGCGCCAGCAGGGACTTGAATGAGCAGTTCTTC.

The chain links TRBV27 to TRBJ2-7; D may be TRBD1 (6 bases). The V end was cut by 3 bases, the J end by 3 bases, with 18 bases between. This CDR3 spans 16 amino acids. Per the germline V gene, CDR1 is MNHEY and CDR2 is SMNVEV (reference sequence). The chain's CDR3 is CASSFQKPTGHYEQYF. DNA of the CDR3: TGTGCCAGCAGTTTCCAAAAGCCTACGGGACACTACGAGCAGTACTTC.

The rearrangement joins TRBV5-4 to TRBJ2-1, with a tentative D call TRBD2 (5 bases). Per the germline V gene, CDR1 is SGHNT and CDR2 is YYREEE (reference sequence). Trimming cost V 7 bases and J 9 bases, with 23 bases left between them. The CDR3 has 15 residues. CDR3 protein: CASGKWASSLGEQFF. The CDR3 DNA sequence: TGTGCCAGCGGCAAGTGGGCTAGCTCACTCGGTGAGCAGTTCTTC.

The rearrangement links TRBV21-1 to TRBJ2-7; the table's D call, TRBD1, was not checked against the DNA. TRBV21-1 is a known pseudogene. This CDR3 region has 14 residues. The chain's CDR3 is CASSKPGTAYEQYF. For the CDR3, the DNA is TGTGCCAGCAGCAAACCTGGGACAGCCTACGAGCAGTACTTC.

The genes are TRBV29-1 and TRBJ1-1, with TRBD1 matching over 7 bases. The CDR3 is made up of 11 amino acids. CDR1 and CDR2 (germline): SQVTM, ANQGSEA. The trim removed 7 bases at V and 5 bases at J, leaving 4 bases unmatched. The CDR3 region has the DNA TGCAGCGGTAGGGGGCCGACTGAAGCTTTCTTT. It encodes CSGRGPTEAFF.

The chain combines TRBV5-1 with TRBJ2-7, with D unresolved. Between the trimmed V and J ends, which lost 0 bases and 1 base, there was a span of 11 bases. Germline V gene sequence: CDR1 SGHRS, CDR2 YFSETQ. This CDR3 has 15 residues. For the CDR3, the DNA is TGCGCCAGCAGCTTGGATGCTGATCTATCCTACGAGCAGTACTTC. Its translation is CASSLDADLSYEQYF.

V and J are TRBV15 and TRBJ2-1; TRBD2 matches 10 bases. V shed 8 bases, J shed 8 bases, and the junction held 12 bases outside the gene matches. This CDR3 comprises 15 residues. The germline gives CDR1 LNHNV, CDR2 YYDKDF (reference sequence). In nucleotides, the CDR3 is TGTGCCACCCTCTTAACAAGCGGGGGGGCCCATGAGCAGTTCTTC. This codes for CATLLTSGGAHEQFF.

The CDR3 sequence: CATSGRASTWNTEAFF. DNA for the CDR3: TGTGCCACCAGCGGGCGGGCTTCCACTTGGAACACTGAAGCTTTCTTT. The chain has TRBV15 and TRBJ1-1, with no clear D. The V gene's germline CDR1 is LNHNV and CDR2 YYDKDF (reference sequence). The CDR3 sequence is 16 residues long. V dropped 5 bases and J dropped 1 base, with 17 bases sitting between them.

The chain uses TRBV7-9 and TRBJ2-5; TRBD1 matches 7 bases. With V trimmed by 0 bases and J by 5 bases, 3 bases remained unmatched. The CDR3 runs 14 residues. The germline V gene encodes CDR1 SEHNR and CDR2 FQNEAQ (reference sequence). The CDR3 sequence: CASSLAGGGETQYF. The DNA for the CDR3 is TGTGCCAGCAGCTTAGCAGGGGGCGGGGAGACCCAGTACTTC. The entire variable domain, with the rest obtained from reference TRBV7-9 and TRBJ2-5, is as follows: DTGVSQNPRHKITKRGQNVTFRCDPISEHNRLYWYRQTLGQGPEFLTYFQNEAQLEKSRLLSDRFSAERPKGSFSTLEIQRTEQGDSAMYLCASSLAGGGETQYFGPGTRLLVL.

The sample holds a few counts of this clone. The V and J genes are TRBV4-2 and TRBJ1-1; unclear D gene. The CDR3 is 12 residues long. Deletions cut 3 bases from V and 2 bases from J, with 4 bases between. Germline V CDR1 and CDR2: LGHNA, YNFKEQ. This CDR3 reads CASSHSNTEAFF. CDR3 DNA sequence: TGTGCCAGCAGCCACTCTAACACTGAAGCTTTCTTT.

The CDR3 loop reads CASSFMAMNTEAFF. The CDR3 region has the DNA TGTGCCAGCAGCTTTATGGCAATGAACACTGAAGCTTTCTTT. The V and J genes are TRBV11-2 and TRBJ1-1; no firm D call. The CDR3 loop spans 14 amino acids. Germline-derived CDR1 and CDR2 are SGHAT and FQNNGV. Deletions cut 3 bases from V and 0 bases from J, with 8 bases between.

The rearrangement joins TRBV5-4 to TRBJ1-1; the match to TRBD1 covers 7 bases. CDR3 size: 13 residues. J lost 4 bases, V lost 4 bases, and 4 bases had no gene match. Germline loops: CDR1 SGHNT, CDR2 YYREEE (reference sequence). CDR3 residues: CASSIQGPTEAFF. CDR3 sequence (DNA): TGTGCCAGCAGCATACAGGGGCCCACTGAAGCTTTCTTT.

This chain connects TRBV7-9 to TRBJ2-6, with D maybe TRBD1 (5 bases). Germline V gene lookup returns CDR1 SEHNR and CDR2 FQNEAQ (reference sequence). Trimming removed 5 bases from V and 4 bases from J, with 12 bases in between. This CDR3 is built from 15 residues. CDR3 coding DNA: TGTGCCAGCAGCGATCAGGGTTCCGGGGCCAACGTCCTGACTTTC. This encodes CASSDQGSGANVLTF.

V usage is TRBV7-6 and J usage is TRBJ2-2; possibly TRBD1 for D (5 bases). The germline V gene encodes CDR1 SGHVS and CDR2 FNYEAQ. CDR3 length: 13 amino acids. Trimming stripped 6 bases from V and 7 bases from J, with 12 bases between. The CDR3 DNA reads TGTGCCAGCAGTCCTCAGGGTAGCGGGGAGCTGTTTTTT. Translating gives CASSPQGSGELFF.

This clone has a single count. The chain employs TRBV2 and TRBJ1-6, with D hard to call. CDR1 SNHLY and CDR2 FYNNEI come from the germline V gene. The CDR3 has 13 residues. The germline V and J ends were trimmed by 8 bases and 6 bases, with 11 bases remaining between them. CDR3 sequence reads: CASRRITNSPLHF. DNA of the CDR3: TGTGCCAGCCGGCGGATTACTAATTCACCCCTCCACTTT.

The V and J genes are TRBV6-5 and TRBJ2-1; 10 nucleotides match TRBD2. The ends lost 7 bases at V and 3 bases at J; junction bases unmatched: 6. The CDR3 length is 15 residues. Germline V gene sequence: CDR1 MNHEY, CDR2 SVGAGI. CDR3 in DNA: TGTGCCAGCATGAGCGGGGGGGCCTTCTACAATGAGCAGTTCTTC. This translates into CASMSGGAFYNEQFF.

Here the CDR3 DNA reads TGTGCCAGCAGCCCACCCGGGACAGGGCATGGCTACACCTTC. It encodes CASSPPGTGHGYTF. This rearrangement joins TRBV5-6 to TRBJ1-2, with 9 bases identical to TRBD1. Trimming cost V 4 bases and J 6 bases; bases outside gene matches: 7. Germline V gene sequence: CDR1 SGHDT, CDR2 YYEEEE. The CDR3 extends over 14 amino acids.

This clone has more than one count but fewer than ten. This rearrangement joins TRBV4-2 to TRBJ2-3; TRBD2 might be the D (6 bases). This CDR3 has 14 residues. Trimming pared 4 bases from V and 0 bases from J, leaving 8 bases between. The germline V gene has CDR1 LGHNA and CDR2 YNFKEQ. CDR3 sequence (DNA): TGTGCCAGCAGCCGTAGCGGAAGCACAGATACGCAGTATTTT. Its translation: CASSRSGSTDTQYF.

The chain recombines TRBV5-4 with TRBJ2-7, with 7 bases that match TRBD2. This CDR3 region has 14 residues. V lost 0 bases to trimming and J lost 3 bases; unmatched junction nucleotides: 3. The germline V gene encodes CDR1 SGHNT and CDR2 YYREEE (reference sequence). The CDR3 nucleotides are TGTGCCAGCAGCTTGGAGGGAGGGGACTACGAGCAGTACTTC. Encoded protein: CASSLEGGDYEQYF.

A few counts support this clone. V and J are TRBV29-1 and TRBJ2-5, with D uncertain. CDR1 is SQVTM, CDR2 ANQGSEA, per germline. This CDR3 is 11 amino acids long. Trimming shortened V by 2 bases and J by 2 bases, and 3 bases separated the two germline ends. The CDR3 is CSVEQQETQYF. The CDR3 DNA sequence: TGCAGCGTTGAACAGCAAGAGACCCAGTACTTC.

This chain joins TRBV19 and TRBJ1-2, with TRBD1 as a possible D gene (5 bases). This CDR3 spans 14 amino acids. The V gene's germline CDR1 is LNHDA and CDR2 SQIVND (reference sequence). V was clipped by 4 bases and J by 8 bases, with 17 bases between them. CDR3 in DNA: TGTGCCAGTAGTACCATAAGACAGTCAGAGGGCTACACCTTC. Protein product: CASSTIRQSEGYTF.

There are a few counts of this clone. The rearrangement links TRBV27 to TRBJ2-3; 11 bases agree with TRBD1. Germline loops: CDR1 MNHEY, CDR2 SMNVEV (reference sequence). J gave up 6 bases and V 2 bases, and 7 bases lay outside the gene matches. This CDR3 region has 16 residues. In DNA form, the CDR3 reads TGTGCCAGCAGTTTAATCAGGACAGGGGGCAAGGATACGCAGTATTTT. It yields the protein CASSLIRTGGKDTQYF.

The chain recombines TRBV7-9 with TRBJ1-1; D uncertain. V shed 5 bases and J shed 3 bases, with 13 bases lying between them. The germline CDR1 and CDR2 sequences are SEHNR and FQNEAQ (reference sequence). The CDR3 totals 14 residues. CDR3 protein: CASSLGRKDTEAFF. The CDR3, as DNA: TGTGCCAGCAGCCTGGGCAGGAAGGACACTGAAGCTTTCTTT.